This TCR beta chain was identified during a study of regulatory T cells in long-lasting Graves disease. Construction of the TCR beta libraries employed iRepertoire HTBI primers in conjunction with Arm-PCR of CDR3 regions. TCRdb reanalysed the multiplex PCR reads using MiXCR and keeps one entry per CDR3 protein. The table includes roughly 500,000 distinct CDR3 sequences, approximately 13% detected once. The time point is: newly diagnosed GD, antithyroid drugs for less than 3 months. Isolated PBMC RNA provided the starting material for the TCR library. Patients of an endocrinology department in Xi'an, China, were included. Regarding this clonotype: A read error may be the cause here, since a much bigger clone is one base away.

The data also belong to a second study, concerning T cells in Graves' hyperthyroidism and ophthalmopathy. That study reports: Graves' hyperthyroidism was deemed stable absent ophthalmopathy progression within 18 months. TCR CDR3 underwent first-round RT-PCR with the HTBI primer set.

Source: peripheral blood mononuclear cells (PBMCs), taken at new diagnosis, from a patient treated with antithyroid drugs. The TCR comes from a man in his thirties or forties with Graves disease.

The CDR3 sequence: CAGKKGLAGGYDTQYF. CDR3 in DNA: TGTGCCGGCAAAAAGGGACTAGCGGGAGGTTATGATACGCAGTATTTT. The chain links TRBV12-3 or TRBV12-4 to TRBJ2-3, with 15 nucleotides matching TRBD2. The CDR3 is 16 amino acids. Trimming at V came to 11 bases and at J to 6 bases, leaving 12 bases not matched to a gene.